The clone carrying this T cell receptor (beta chain) was seen more than once but under ten times. J was trimmed by 3 bases and V by 7 bases; bases with no gene match: 10. Germline V CDR1 and CDR2: SEHNR, FQNEAQ (reference sequence). The CDR3 consists of 16 residues. The beta constant-region primer was an equimolar mix of two oligonucleotides covering TRBC1 and TRBC2. Ligated cDNA was amplified by four rounds of PCR with nested alpha and beta constant-region primers and SP2. TCRdb recomputed calls from the UMI-ligation and nested PCR reads with MiXCR, one row per CDR3 protein. The repertoire consists of 120,000 or so distinct CDR3 sequences, with around a third occurring once and the leading ten covering more than 0.8%. This record comes from a study of naive and memory T cell subsets.

The genes are TRBV7-9 and TRBJ2-2, with 8 nucleotides matching TRBD2. This clonotype was obtained from a human donor in good health. The sequenced material came from central memory CD4+ T cells from blood. CDR3: CASTSGTRGYTGELFF. The CDR3 nucleotides are TGTGCCAGCACCTCCGGGACTAGGGGCTACACCGGGGAGCTGTTTTTT.